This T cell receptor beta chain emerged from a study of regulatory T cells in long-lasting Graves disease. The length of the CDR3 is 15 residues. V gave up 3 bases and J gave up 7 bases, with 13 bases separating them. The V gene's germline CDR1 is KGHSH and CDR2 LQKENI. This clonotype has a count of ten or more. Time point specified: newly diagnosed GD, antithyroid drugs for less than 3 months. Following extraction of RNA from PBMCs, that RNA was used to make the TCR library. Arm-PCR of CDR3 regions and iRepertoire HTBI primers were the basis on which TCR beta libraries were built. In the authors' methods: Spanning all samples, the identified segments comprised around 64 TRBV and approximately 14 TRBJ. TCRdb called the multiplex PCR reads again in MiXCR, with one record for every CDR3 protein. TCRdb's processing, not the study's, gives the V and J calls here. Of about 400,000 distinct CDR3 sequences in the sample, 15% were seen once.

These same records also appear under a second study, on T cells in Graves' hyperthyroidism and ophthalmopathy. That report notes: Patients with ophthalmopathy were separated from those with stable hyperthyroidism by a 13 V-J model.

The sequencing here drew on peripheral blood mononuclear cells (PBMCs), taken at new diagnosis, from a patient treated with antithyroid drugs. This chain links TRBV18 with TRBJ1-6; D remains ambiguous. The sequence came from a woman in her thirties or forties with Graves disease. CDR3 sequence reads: CASSPTTGTNSPLHF. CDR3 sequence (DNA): TGTGCCAGCTCACCGACCACGGGAACGAATTCACCCCTCCACTTT.